This T cell receptor beta chain derives from a study of blood T cell repertoires in COVID-19. Study overall: Material from acute and convalescent COVID-19 was sourced from the United States, Italy and Spain. In each case, the material was cDNA or gDNA derived from T cells, B-cell-depleted T cells, or PBMCs.

In the source study's methods: Cell counts per sample came from amplifying reference gene primers. Produced via immunoSEQ multiplex PCR; TCRdb's table is partial and in-frame only. Clone size and the V and J calls come from that table; the DNA yielded D and trimming. The sample lists fewer than 85,000 clones; around 72% were seen once. CDR1 is KGHDR, CDR2 SFDVKD, per germline. Trimming at V came to 3 bases and at J to 4 bases, leaving 3 bases not matched to a gene. The CDR3 spans 17 residues. The sample taken for sequencing was peripheral blood. The J gene is TRBJ2-1, the V gene TRBV24-1; 15 nucleotides agree with TRBD2. This TCR was sampled from a human donor with acute or convalescent COVID-19. The donor label of this sample is uncertain. The CDR3 spells CATSDRTSGGGYNEQFF. In DNA form, the CDR3 reads TGTGCCACCAGTGATCGGACTAGCGGGGGGGGATACAATGAGCAGTTCTTC.